This T cell receptor (beta chain) appears in the sequencing data of a study of T cell clones after liver transplantation (dated by TCRdb to between 2018 and 2021). Turning to the overall study: The samples were obtained from ITN030ST, a randomized trial that attempted immunosuppression withdrawal within 2 years after liver transplantation. Blood samples were taken pre-transplant, pre-randomization before withdrawal, and post-randomization after full withdrawal or failed withdrawal. To count as tolerant, a recipient had to stay completely off immunosuppression for at least one year without liver enzymes climbing beyond twice the upper limit of normal. Third party-reactive TCRbeta sequences were also identified from pre-transplant MLRs to serve as an antigen-independent comparator for donor-reactive sequences. Until randomization at 12-24 months post-transplant, subjects were given standard immunosuppression, with no induction therapy. The study cohort included 8 liver transplant recipients, of whom 3 were classified as tolerant and 5 as non-tolerant. Of the eight recipients, a few were HCV-positive, while the remaining recipients had been transplanted for non-autoimmune, non-viral indications. After a pre-transplant mixed lymphocyte reaction, TCRbeta sequencing was used to pinpoint donor-reactive T cell clones, which were subsequently tracked in post-transplant blood. The study at large found these results: Because of small, heterogeneous patient numbers and non-standardized post-transplant time points, the conclusions were only preliminary. A greater decline was seen for donor-reactive sequences than for third party-reactive sequences, suggesting partial antigen-specific deletion unrelated to withdrawal success. Because allograft tissue specimens were not available, migration of donor-reactive T cells into the graft, rather than deletion, may have occurred. In a couple of subjects, low numbers of available donor cells limited the measurable donor-reactive repertoire. A significant post-transplant decrease in circulating donor-reactive CD4 TCRbeta sequences was observed in most of the 8 subjects, irrespective of tolerance or HCV status. Once repertoire turnover was taken into account, donor-reactive detection showed a significant reduction for CD4 in 7 of 8 subjects and for CD8 in 8 of 8.

Using immunoSEQ, frozen genomic DNA was subjected to high-throughput TCRbeta CDR3 sequencing, a process that included PCR amplification, mapping, bias correction and internal controls. For the original study's pipeline: Productive rearrangements were retained, and unique TCRbeta sequences were defined by the CDR3 nucleotide sequence together with the V and J gene. For classification of a sequence as donor-reactive, at least 5-fold expansion in CFSE-low cells relative to unstimulated pre-transplant cells and a frequency of at least 0.01% were required. Minimum frequency thresholds were set for each subject on the basis of the unstimulated sample with the lowest template count, so that a detection power of at least 90% was ensured. Jensen-Shannon divergence between the top 1000 TCRbeta sequences after and before transplant was used to measure repertoire turnover. Changes in detection of donor-reactive sequences were tested with two-sided Fisher's exact tests. The source is immuneACCESS, and TCRdb retained only in-frame sequences with V and J called. Part of the clones is not carried over; for the studies checked, unresolved V genes explain less than half of this, and the remainder is unexplained. That table supplies the V and J calls and clone size; D and trimming were determined from the DNA. The sample includes some 40,000 clones, with around 84% observed a single time. Of the sample, 2% to 2.5% falls within the top ten clones.

This clone came up once. Its antigen has not been determined. Base quality data are lacking; no much larger clone is found one base away. Thawed unstimulated PBMCs were stained for CD3, CD4 and CD8 and FACS-sorted into CD3+CD4+ and CD3+CD8+ populations. All 8 studied subjects were randomized to withdrawal of immunosuppression. The Qiagen DNeasy Blood and Tissue Kit was used for isolation of genomic DNA. This TCR was sampled from a human patient who received a liver transplant. Following transplantation, part of the T cell population may be supplied by the graft donor rather than the patient. The sequences come from CD4+ T cells from blood, collected 24 months after liver transplant.

CDR3 sequence: CATSYRGGGQPQHF. Read as DNA, the sequence is TGTGCCACCAGTTACAGGGGTGGAGGGCAGCCCCAGCATTTT. The chain is assembled from TRBV15 and TRBJ1-5; the central 7 bases match TRBD1. From the cysteine through the phenylalanine, the CDR3 covers 14 amino acids. The entry retains the CDR3 DNA only, 42 bases that are in frame from base 1. Via the germline V gene (reference sequence), CDR1 is LNHNV and CDR2 YYDKDF. Here V drops 6 bases and J drops 7 bases, and the junction holds 9 bases not matched to any gene.